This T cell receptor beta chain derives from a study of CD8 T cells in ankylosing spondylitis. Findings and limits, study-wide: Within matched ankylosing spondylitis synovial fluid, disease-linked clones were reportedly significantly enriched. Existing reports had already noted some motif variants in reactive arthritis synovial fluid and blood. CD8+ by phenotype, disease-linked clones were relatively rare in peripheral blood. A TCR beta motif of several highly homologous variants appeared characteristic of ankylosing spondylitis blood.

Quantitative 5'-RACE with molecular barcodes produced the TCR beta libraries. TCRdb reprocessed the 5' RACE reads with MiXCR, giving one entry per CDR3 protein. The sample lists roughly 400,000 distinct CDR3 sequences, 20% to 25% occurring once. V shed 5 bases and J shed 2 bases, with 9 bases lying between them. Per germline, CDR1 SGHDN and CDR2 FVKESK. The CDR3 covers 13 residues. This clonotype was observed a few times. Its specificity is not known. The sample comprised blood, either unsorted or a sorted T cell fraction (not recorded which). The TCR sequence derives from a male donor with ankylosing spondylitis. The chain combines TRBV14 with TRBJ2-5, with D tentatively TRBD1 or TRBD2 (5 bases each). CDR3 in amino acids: CASSNWGQETQYF. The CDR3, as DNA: TGTGCCAGCAGCAACTGGGGGCAAGAGACCCAGTACTTC.